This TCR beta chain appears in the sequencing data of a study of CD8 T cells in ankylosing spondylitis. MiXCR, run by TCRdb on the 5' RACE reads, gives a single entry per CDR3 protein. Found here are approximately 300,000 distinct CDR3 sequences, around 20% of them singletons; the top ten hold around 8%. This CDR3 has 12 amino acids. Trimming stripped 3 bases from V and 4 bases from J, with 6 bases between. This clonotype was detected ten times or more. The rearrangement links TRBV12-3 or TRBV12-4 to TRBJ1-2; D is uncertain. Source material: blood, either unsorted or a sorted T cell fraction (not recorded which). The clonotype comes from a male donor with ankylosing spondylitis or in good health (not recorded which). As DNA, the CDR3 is TGTGCCAGCAGTTTGAGGAGCTATGGCTACACCTTC. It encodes CASSLRSYGYTF.